Shown below are 23 T cell receptor beta chains from a single sample sequenced in a study of control samples from healthy donors and cancer patients. Profiled with immunoSEQ multiplex PCR; TCRdb holds only in-frame clones, not every one. The repertoire holds about 55,000 clones, with roughly 87% as singletons. Sequencing was performed on blood. The receptor source for this set is a man between 50 and 59 years old in good health.

The chain couples TRBV3-1 (or the pseudogene TRBV3-2) to TRBJ2-3; D is unclear. V was shortened by 4 bases and J by 1 base, with 15 bases between the two germline ends. There are 16 residues in the CDR3. Germline V CDR1 and CDR2: LGHDT, YNNKEL (reference sequence). The CDR3, as DNA: TGTGCCAGCAGCCTCACCCCACTAAGTCGCACAGATACGCAGTATTTT. Translation gives CASSLTPLSRTDTQYF.

The chain carries TRBV4-3 and TRBJ1-5; D is unresolved. Trimming shortened V by 1 base and J by 4 bases, and 8 bases separated the two germline ends. The CDR3 extends over 14 amino acids. The germline V gene has CDR1 LGHNA and CDR2 YSLEER. CDR3 in amino acids: CASSQGTGNQPQHF. CDR3 nucleotides: TGCGCCAGCAGCCAAGGGACCGGGAATCAGCCCCAGCATTTT.

This clone was observed a handful of times. J is TRBJ2-1 and V is TRBV29-1; the match to TRBD1 covers 10 bases. Per the germline V gene, CDR1 is SQVTM and CDR2 is ANQGSEA. V was pared by 6 bases and J by 5 bases, with 7 bases of the junction left unmatched. The CDR3 sequence is 14 residues long. In nucleotides, the CDR3 is TGCAGCGTCCTATGGACAGGGGGGCACAATGAGCAGTTCTTC. Residues: CSVLWTGGHNEQFF.

This chain uses TRBV7-2 with TRBJ1-5; no definite D call. The CDR3 length is 16 residues. Germline values: CDR1 SGHTA, CDR2 FQGNSA. V lost 2 bases and J 3 bases, leaving 14 bases between the germline ends. In DNA, the CDR3 is TGTGCCAGCAGCTTAAATGTAGGGCAGGACAATCAGCCCCAGCATTTT. Encoded protein: CASSLNVGQDNQPQHF.

CDR3 nucleotide sequence: TGTGCCAGTAGTATAGGGAGTTTCGCGAACACCGGGGAGCTGTTTTTT. It encodes CASSIGSFANTGELFF. The chain employs TRBV19 and TRBJ2-2; D unclear. CDR1 LNHDA and CDR2 SQIVND come from the germline V gene (reference sequence). The CDR3 contains 16 residues. Deletions cut 1 base from V and 0 bases from J, with 9 bases between.

This chain connects TRBV4-3 to TRBJ1-5; possibly TRBD1 for D (6 bases). This CDR3 comprises 18 residues. CDR1 is LGHNA and CDR2 is YSLEER in the germline V gene. V was clipped by 0 bases and J by 0 bases, with 15 bases between them. CDR3: CASSQDVQGGHSNQPQHF. In DNA, the CDR3 is TGCGCCAGCAGCCAAGATGTACAGGGAGGGCATAGCAATCAGCCCCAGCATTTT.

The V call is TRBV29-1, the J call TRBJ2-1; a weak D match, TRBD1 (5 bases). Trimming removed 5 bases at V and 4 bases at J, with 9 bases between. CDR3 length equals 12 residues. The V gene's germline CDR1 is SQVTM and CDR2 ANQGSEA. DNA for the CDR3: TGCAGCGTTCAACAGGTTTACAATGAGCAGTTCTTC. It encodes CSVQQVYNEQFF.

The genes are TRBV7-9 and TRBJ1-2, with no clear D. V was clipped by 5 bases and J by 2 bases, with 15 bases between them. The CDR3 contains 15 residues. In germline, CDR1 is SEHNR, CDR2 FQNEAQ (reference sequence). The CDR3 reads CASSGRGGLNYGYTF. CDR3 DNA sequence: TGTGCCAGCAGCGGACGAGGTGGACTGAACTATGGCTACACCTTC.

The J gene is TRBJ2-7, the V gene TRBV5-1, with D tentatively TRBD2 (5 bases). Trimming stripped 4 bases from V and 2 bases from J, with 13 bases between. This CDR3 region has 14 residues. Germline CDR1 reads SGHRS; CDR2 reads YFSETQ. The CDR3 sequence: CASSLGAGTYEQYF. CDR3 DNA: TGCGCCAGCAGCCTGGGCGCCGGGACCTACGAGCAGTACTTC.

Only one count was recorded for this clone. The chain has TRBV9 and TRBJ1-1; tentatively, D is TRBD1 (5 bases). V dropped 3 bases and J dropped 0 bases, with 6 bases sitting between them. Germline CDR1 SGDLS, CDR2 YYNGEE. This CDR3 has 13 residues. The CDR3 is CASSGQLNTEAFF. Written as DNA, the CDR3 is TGTGCCAGCAGCGGACAGCTGAACACTGAAGCTTTCTTT. Drawing the rest from reference TRBV9 and TRBJ1-1, the complete variable domain is DSGVTQTPKHLITATGQRVTLRCSPRSGDLSVYWYQQSLDQGLQFLIQYYNGEERAKGNILERFSAQQFPDLHSELNLSSLELGDSALYFCASSGQLNTEAFFGQGTRLTVV.

The rearrangement joins TRBV19 to TRBJ1-1; D uncertain. The V gene's germline CDR1 is LNHDA and CDR2 SQIVND (reference sequence). The germline V and J ends were trimmed by 3 bases and 1 base, with 3 bases remaining between them. The CDR3 has 12 residues. The CDR3, as DNA: TGTGCCAGTAGTATCAGGAACACTGAAGCTTTCTTT. It specifies CASSIRNTEAFF.

The chain combines TRBV2 with TRBJ1-5; D is undetermined. V shed 1 base and J shed 0 bases, with 13 bases lying between them. This CDR3 comprises 17 residues. The germline V gene has CDR1 SNHLY and CDR2 FYNNEI. CDR3 DNA sequence: TGTGCCAGCAGTGAAGGTTATTGGGTGAATAGCAATCAGCCCCAGCATTTT. It encodes CASSEGYWVNSNQPQHF.

This chain links TRBV2 with TRBJ1-6; no firm D call. Germline V lookup: CDR1 SNHLY, CDR2 FYNNEI. The CDR3 extends over 15 amino acids. The V and J ends lost 3 bases and 7 bases respectively, with 13 bases between them. The CDR3 reads CASSERLPRNSPLHF. CDR3 bases: TGTGCCAGCAGTGAGAGGCTCCCGAGGAATTCACCCCTCCACTTT.

The chain carries TRBV11-2 and TRBJ1-1; TRBD1 matches at 11 bases. The CDR3 covers 14 residues. Germline V gives CDR1 SGHAT, CDR2 FQNNGV. Germline trimming cut 4 bases from V and 5 bases from J; bases unmatched to any gene: 3. The CDR3: CASSSGTGGTEAFF. In DNA, the CDR3 is TGTGCCAGCAGCTCCGGGACAGGGGGGACTGAAGCTTTCTTT.

The chain is built from TRBV7-3 and TRBJ2-1; possibly TRBD1 or TRBD2 for D (5 bases each). V was clipped by 6 bases and J by 5 bases, with 17 bases between them. The CDR3 loop spans 15 amino acids. Germline V lookup: CDR1 SGHTA, CDR2 FQGTGA. For the CDR3, the DNA is TGTGCCAGCAGTCAAAACCGGGACCCTAACAATGAGCAGTTCTTC. Amino acid sequence: CASSQNRDPNNEQFF.

V usage is TRBV10-3 and J usage is TRBJ1-2; 8 nucleotides match TRBD1. Germline CDR1 ENHRY, CDR2 SYGVKD. V was clipped by 6 bases and J by 3 bases; unmatched bases: 3. The CDR3 sequence is 13 residues long. Here the CDR3 reads CAISEDRDYGYTF. CDR3 nucleotides: TGTGCCATCAGCGAGGACAGGGACTATGGCTACACCTTC.

V and J are TRBV2 and TRBJ1-2; D remains unclear. Germline V lookup: CDR1 SNHLY, CDR2 FYNNEI. The germline V and J ends were trimmed by 3 bases and 3 bases, with 8 bases remaining between them. The CDR3 runs 13 residues. The CDR3 here is CASSELEYYGYTF. As DNA, the CDR3 is TGTGCCAGCAGTGAGCTGGAATACTATGGCTACACCTTC. The whole variable domain, remainder taken from reference TRBV2 and TRBJ1-2, is EPEVTQTPSHQVTQMGQEVILRCVPISNHLYFYWYRQILGQKVEFLVSFYNNEISEKSEIFDDQFSVERPDGSNFTLKIRSTKLEDSAMYFCASSELEYYGYTFGSGTRLTVV.

The chain links TRBV28 to TRBJ2-1; 10 bases fit TRBD2. Germline-derived CDR1 and CDR2 are MDHEN and SYDVKM. Trimming removed 1 base from V and 9 bases from J; junction bases left unmatched: 3. This CDR3 has 14 amino acids. The CDR3 sequence: CASSLSGTSAEQFF. CDR3 bases: TGTGCCAGCAGTTTATCTGGGACTAGCGCTGAGCAGTTCTTC.

The V and J genes are TRBV18 and TRBJ1-6; D is undetermined. There are 12 residues in the CDR3. Trimming shortened V by 6 bases and J by 4 bases, and 4 bases separated the two germline ends. Germline CDR1 is KGHSH and CDR2 is LQKENI. The CDR3 DNA follows: TGTGCCAGCTCGGGGTATAATTCACCCCTCCACTTT. Amino acid sequence: CASSGYNSPLHF.

The chain is built from TRBV20-1 and TRBJ1-2; D not resolved. The CDR3 extends over 11 amino acids. The germline CDR1 and CDR2 sequences are DFQATT and SNEGSKA (reference sequence). V was pared by 5 bases and J by 6 bases, with 10 bases between. CDR3 nucleotide sequence: TGCAGTGCTGGTCGCGAGGATGGCTACACCTTC. This sequence encodes CSAGREDGYTF.

The chain is built from TRBV9 and TRBJ2-1; D remains unclear. There are 15 residues in the CDR3. The V end lost 4 bases, the J end lost 7 bases, and 18 bases lay between the germline ends. Germline values: CDR1 SGDLS, CDR2 YYNGEE. In DNA form, the CDR3 reads TGTGCCAGCAGCCCGTACTCTACACACGGGAATGAGCAGTTCTTC. Amino acid sequence: CASSPYSTHGNEQFF.

The chain combines TRBV11-3 with TRBJ2-1, with 7 bases fitting TRBD2. The CDR3 runs to 18 residues. J was trimmed by 0 bases and V by 3 bases; bases with no gene match: 11. The germline V gene has CDR1 SGHNT and CDR2 YENEEA. CDR3 DNA sequence: TGTGCCAGCAGCTTGGGGACTAAGGGGTTCTTCTCCTACAATGAGCAGTTCTTC. Its translation is CASSLGTKGFFSYNEQFF.

This clone was observed a handful of times. This chain links TRBV7-2 with TRBJ1-4, with 9 bases aligning to TRBD1. The CDR3 covers 16 residues. Germline V lookup: CDR1 SGHTA, CDR2 FQGNSA. The V and J ends lost 5 bases and 5 bases, in that order; junction bases with no gene match: 9. CDR3 protein: CASSPGQGPWNEKLFF. In nucleotides, the CDR3 is TGTGCCAGCAGCCCCGGACAGGGGCCCTGGAATGAAAAACTGTTTTTT.